This entry features one TCR beta chain sequence. Roughly 0.5 to 1 ug RNA was reverse transcribed with random hexamers. The TCR beta CDR3 was amplified by immunoSEQ multiplex PCR across 54 Vbeta, 13 Jbeta. From the immunoSEQ multiplex PCR reads, TCRdb called clonotypes with MiXCR, one entry per CDR3 protein. Here the sample spans around 150,000 distinct CDR3 sequences, over 90% being singletons. The record originates from a study of CD8 T cells in Susac syndrome. This CDR3 has 12 residues. Trimming stripped 3 bases from V and 0 bases from J, with 3 bases between. Germline V gene data show CDR1 as GTSNPN and CDR2 as SVGIG (reference sequence). TEMRA cells were FACS-enriched, while CD8+ and CD4+ T cells were negatively isolated.

This receptor was taken from a human donor with Susac syndrome. V is TRBV30 and J is TRBJ1-3; D is unclear. Material: CD4+ T cells from PBMCs. For the CDR3, the DNA is TGTGCCTGGAGGGTCTCTGGAAACACCATATATTTT. It encodes CAWRVSGNTIYF.